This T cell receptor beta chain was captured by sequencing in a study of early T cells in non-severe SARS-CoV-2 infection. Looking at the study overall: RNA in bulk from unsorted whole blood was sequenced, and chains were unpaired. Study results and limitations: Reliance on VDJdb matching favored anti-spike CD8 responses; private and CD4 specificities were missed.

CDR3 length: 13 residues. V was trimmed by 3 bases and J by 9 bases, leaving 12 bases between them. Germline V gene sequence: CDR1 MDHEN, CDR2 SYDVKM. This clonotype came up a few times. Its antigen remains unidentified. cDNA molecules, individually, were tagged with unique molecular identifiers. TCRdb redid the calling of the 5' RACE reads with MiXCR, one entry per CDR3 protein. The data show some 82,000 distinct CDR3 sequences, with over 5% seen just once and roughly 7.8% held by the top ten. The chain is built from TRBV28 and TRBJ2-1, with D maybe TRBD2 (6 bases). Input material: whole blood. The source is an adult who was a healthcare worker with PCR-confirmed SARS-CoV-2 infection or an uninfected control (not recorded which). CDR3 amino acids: CASSFLGGGEQFF. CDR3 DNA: TGTGCCAGCAGTTTTTTGGGGGGTGGTGAGCAGTTCTTC.